These 18 T cell receptor beta chains were sequenced from one sample in a study of shared clonotypes between healthy human individuals. Here immunoSEQ multiplex PCR was the method, and the copy in TCRdb shows in-frame clones only, minus some. Of more than 1,200,000 clones listed, roughly 98.5% are singletons. The sample taken for sequencing was naive CD4+ T cells sorted from blood. Subset given: CD45RA+ positively selected. The origin of the receptors is a young man in good health.

The gene calls are TRBV5-3 and TRBJ2-7, with 7 positions matching TRBD1. TRBV5-3 is an ORF; its function is uncertain. V gave up 0 bases and J gave up 1 base; unmatched junction bases: 16. CDR3 size: 19 residues. The CDR3 DNA sequence: TGTGCCAGAAGCTTGGGGACATCGGACAGGCAGGAAACATCCTACGAGCAGTACTTC. This encodes CARSLGTSDRQETSYEQYF.

The genes are TRBV29-1 and TRBJ1-1; D not resolved. The CDR3 contains 11 residues. The ends were cut back, 0 bases at V and 4 bases at J, with 3 bases in the middle. The germline V gene has CDR1 SQVTM and CDR2 ANQGSEA. CDR3 region: CSVEDSTEAFF. The DNA of the CDR3 is TGCAGCGTTGAAGACTCCACTGAAGCTTTCTTT.

The chain uses TRBV15 and TRBJ2-7; the match to TRBD2 covers 11 bases. The J segment lost 7 bases and the V segment lost 5 bases, leaving 10 bases of the junction unmatched. The CDR3 extends over 15 amino acids. Germline-derived CDR1 and CDR2 are LNHNV and YYDKDF (reference sequence). For the CDR3, the DNA is TGTGCCACCAGCGCCACACTAGCGGGAGTGGGGGAGCAGTACTTC. It codes for CATSATLAGVGEQYF.

V is TRBV5-4 and J is TRBJ1-4; D is unresolved. This CDR3 spans 13 amino acids. The V end lost 1 base, the J end lost 5 bases, and 6 bases lay between the germline ends. Germline CDR1 is SGHNT and CDR2 is YYREEE (reference sequence). CDR3 nucleotide sequence: TGTGCCAGCAGCTTGCCGGTGAATGAAAAACTGTTTTTT. Translation: CASSLPVNEKLFF. The variable domain in full, with the rest retrieved from reference TRBV5-4 and TRBJ1-4, is ETGVTQSPTHLIKTRGQQVTLRCSSQSGHNTVSWYQQALGQGPQFIFQYYREEENGRGNFPPRFSGLQFPNYSSELNVNALELDDSALYLCASSLPVNEKLFFGSGTQLSVL.

The V call is TRBV7-2, the J call TRBJ2-7; the D is unclear. Trimming stripped 3 bases from V and 0 bases from J, with 9 bases between. There are 14 residues in the CDR3. Germline V lookup: CDR1 SGHTA, CDR2 FQGNSA. The CDR3 DNA follows: TGTGCCAGCAGCTTTGATTGGGTCTCCTACGAGCAGTACTTC. Its translation: CASSFDWVSYEQYF.

The J gene is TRBJ1-5, the V gene TRBV7-9; D is possibly TRBD1 (5 bases). The CDR3 is 15 amino acids. Deletions cut 1 base from V and 5 bases from J, with 12 bases between. The germline CDR1 and CDR2 sequences are SEHNR and FQNEAQ (reference sequence). The CDR3 here is CASSLGRGSDQPQHF. Written as DNA, the CDR3 is TGTGCCAGCAGCTTAGGTAGGGGCAGCGATCAGCCCCAGCATTTT.

In this sample, this clone turned up once. J is TRBJ1-2 and V is TRBV7-9; possible D gene TRBD1, 6 bases. The V gene's germline CDR1 is SEHNR and CDR2 FQNEAQ (reference sequence). The germline V and J ends were trimmed by 1 base and 4 bases, with 10 bases remaining between them. This CDR3 is built from 14 residues. The CDR3: CASSLGTEIYGYTF. The CDR3 nucleotides are TGTGCCAGCAGCTTAGGGACAGAAATCTATGGCTACACCTTC.

The rearrangement links TRBV7-2 to TRBJ2-7; D not certain. Germline CDR1 and CDR2: SGHTA and FQGNSA. This CDR3 comprises 15 residues. The ends were cut back, 2 bases at V and 5 bases at J, with 16 bases in the middle. As DNA, the CDR3 is TGTGCCAGCAGCTTAAGTTTCACAGTCATCCACGAGCAGTACTTC. Amino acid sequence: CASSLSFTVIHEQYF.

The chain carries TRBV19 and TRBJ2-3, with TRBD2 as a possible D gene (5 bases). Germline CDR1 is LNHDA and CDR2 is SQIVND (reference sequence). V gave up 7 bases and J gave up 2 bases, with 13 bases separating them. This CDR3 has 14 amino acids. The CDR3 reads CASTRRRTTDTQYF. The CDR3 region has the DNA TGTGCCAGTACCCGGAGGAGAACCACAGATACGCAGTATTTT.

The V gene is TRBV10-3, the J gene TRBJ2-2; D perhaps matches TRBD2 (5 bases). The CDR3 runs 14 residues. Germline V lookup: CDR1 ENHRY, CDR2 SYGVKD. Trimming pared 6 bases from V and 5 bases from J, leaving 13 bases between. The CDR3 bases are TGTGCCATCAGCTTTGACACTAGAACCGGGGAGCTGTTTTTT. Translation gives CAISFDTRTGELFF.

This sequence joins TRBV12-5 and TRBJ2-7; D gene uncertain. V was clipped by 3 bases and J by 2 bases, with 8 bases between them. The CDR3 is 13 amino acids. Germline CDR1 and CDR2: LGHNT and FRNRAP. CDR3 bases: TGTGCTAGTGGTTTAGACGGTACCTACGAGCAGTACTTC. Amino acid sequence: CASGLDGTYEQYF.

The gene calls are TRBV5-4 and TRBJ2-5; 11 bases line up with TRBD2. Germline V gene sequence: CDR1 SGHNT, CDR2 YYREEE (reference sequence). The CDR3 is 16 residues long. V shed 4 bases, J shed 5 bases, and the junction held 10 bases outside the gene matches. This chain's CDR3 is CASSVGTSGWGETQYF. The DNA for the CDR3 is TGTGCCAGCAGCGTGGGGACTAGCGGATGGGGGGAGACCCAGTACTTC.

The chain couples TRBV5-5 to TRBJ2-1, with a possible D match to TRBD2 (5 bases). The V gene lost 3 bases and the J gene lost 2 bases, with 12 bases spanning the gap. The germline V gene encodes CDR1 SGHKS and CDR2 YYEKEE (reference sequence). The CDR3 extends over 15 amino acids. CDR3 loop: CASSSRVLTYNEQFF. The CDR3 DNA follows: TGTGCCAGCAGCTCGCGGGTTCTCACCTACAATGAGCAGTTCTTC.

The chain uses TRBV15 and TRBJ1-1; D gene uncertain. CDR3 length: 15 amino acids. V was pared by 0 bases and J by 0 bases, with 8 bases between. Per the germline V gene, CDR1 is LNHNV and CDR2 is YYDKDF (reference sequence). The CDR3 nucleotides read TGTGCCACCAGCAGAGATGCACCTATGAACACTGAAGCTTTCTTT. Its protein is CATSRDAPMNTEAFF.

V and J are TRBV9 and TRBJ1-3; D possibly corresponds to TRBD1 (5 bases). V lost 4 bases, J lost 4 bases, and 18 bases lay in between. The germline V gene has CDR1 SGDLS and CDR2 YYNGEE. The CDR3 loop spans 16 amino acids. The CDR3 spells CASSPGRGAQGNTIYF. Written as DNA, the CDR3 is TGTGCCAGCAGCCCGGGGCGAGGGGCGCAAGGAAACACCATATATTTT.

Concerning this clone: The sample has other DNA sequences that encode this CDR3 too. This chain links TRBV10-2 with TRBJ2-7; 10 nucleotides match TRBD1. From germline, CDR1 is WSHSY and CDR2 SAAADI. The CDR3 sequence is 14 residues long. The J segment lost 1 base and the V segment lost 5 bases, leaving 2 bases of the junction unmatched. The DNA of the CDR3 is TGCGCCAGCAGTTGGGACAGGGGATCCTACGAGCAGTACTTC. Translating it yields CASSWDRGSYEQYF.

A remark on this clone: A junction end diverges from the germline sequence, so it may reflect a read error. This chain connects TRBV28 to TRBJ2-6; possibly TRBD2 for D (5 bases). CDR3 length: 13 amino acids. The germline V gene has CDR1 MDHEN and CDR2 SYDVKM. The CDR3 DNA reads as TGTGCCAGCGTGGACTCTGGAGCCAACGTCCTGACTTTC. Protein sequence: CASVDSGANVLTF.

The J gene is TRBJ2-7, the V gene TRBV27; 7 bases agree with TRBD1. V dropped 6 bases and J dropped 7; count of bases not matched to a gene: 15. The CDR3 is made up of 15 amino acids. Germline assignment: CDR1 MNHEY and CDR2 SMNVEV (reference sequence). The CDR3 protein is CASSRADRDPGEQYF. The CDR3 bases are TGTGCCAGCAGCCGAGCCGACAGGGATCCTGGAGAGCAGTACTTC.